This T cell receptor (beta chain) was sequenced for a study of neurological immune-mediated disorders. TCRdb passed the 5' RACE reads through MiXCR, listing each CDR3 protein once. The sample holds tens of thousands of distinct CDR3 sequences, 10% seen once. Trimming pared 4 bases from V and 4 bases from J, leaving 13 bases between. The CDR3 loop spans 14 amino acids. Regarding time point: longitudinal time-point 1 (baseline). Blood bank volunteers in Maryland, USA, served as healthy controls. This clonotype was seen repeatedly, ten times or more. The sample taken for sequencing was PBMCs. The sequence was collected from a woman aged 40 to 50 in good health. The rearrangement joins TRBV12-3 or TRBV12-4 to TRBJ1-1, with D perhaps TRBD1 (5 bases). The CDR3 is CASSSTLGGTEAFF. For the CDR3, the DNA is TGTGCCAGCAGTTCAACCTTGGGGGGCACTGAAGCTTTCTTT.